This entry lists 27 T cell receptor beta chains sequenced from one sample in a study of blood T cells in healthy people across ages. Alongside a J-beta primer mix, a sample-barcoded 5' primer served in a second PCR lasting about 7 to 12 cycles. TCRdb re-called the 5' RACE reads through MiXCR, storing one row per CDR3 protein. This sample yields roughly 700,000 distinct CDR3 sequences, of which 45% to 50% are seen a single time; 25% to 35% belongs to the top ten. The sequenced sample consisted of blood. These receptors originate from a woman in her sixties or seventies in good health.

This clonotype occurred a few times. V usage is TRBV29-1 and J usage is TRBJ1-4; 7 bases are a match to TRBD1. V lost 0 bases, J lost 11 bases, and 6 bases stayed unmatched. Germline V gene lookup returns CDR1 SQVTM and CDR2 ANQGSEA. The CDR3 runs to 13 residues. DNA of the CDR3: TGCAGCGTTGAAGACCAAAACAGGGGTAAACTGTTTTTT. This translates into CSVEDQNRGKLFF.

This clonotype was recorded once. V is TRBV30 and J is TRBJ2-7; D is undetermined. Germline V gene data show CDR1 as GTSNPN and CDR2 as SVGIG (reference sequence). Trimming pared 2 bases from V and 3 bases from J, leaving 5 bases between. There are 11 residues in the CDR3. CDR3 nucleotides: TGTGCCTGGAGTCCCGGCTACGAGCAGTACTTC. Amino acid sequence: CAWSPGYEQYF. Supplemented by reference TRBV30 and TRBJ2-7, the full variable domain reads SQTIHQWPATLVQPVGSPLSLECTVEGTSNPNLYWYRQAAGRGLQLLFYSVGIGQISSEVPQNLSASRPQDRQFILSSKKLLLSDSGFYLCAWSPGYEQYFGPGTRLTVT.

This chain connects TRBV7-2 to TRBJ2-1, with D possibly being TRBD1 (6 bases). Per the germline V gene, CDR1 is SGHTA and CDR2 is FQGNSA. The length of the CDR3 is 13 residues. V was pared by 5 bases and J by 9 bases, with 14 bases between. The CDR3 DNA follows: TGTGCCAGCAGCACAGGGTACGTGGGTGAGCAGTTCTTC. This codes for CASSTGYVGEQFF.

The chain combines TRBV20-1 with TRBJ2-1, with D tentatively TRBD2 (5 bases). The CDR3 has 16 amino acids. Between the trimmed V and J ends, which lost 1 base and 0 bases, there was a span of 13 bases. Germline V CDR1 and CDR2: DFQATT, SNEGSKA (reference sequence). The CDR3 region is CSARVRGRSSYNEQFF. The CDR3 bases are TGCAGTGCTAGAGTTCGAGGGCGGAGCTCCTACAATGAGCAGTTCTTC.

This chain uses TRBV24-1 with TRBJ2-7; D gene unclear. The germline V gene has CDR1 KGHDR and CDR2 SFDVKD. The CDR3 has 14 residues. V was shortened by 3 bases and J by 2 bases, with 10 bases between the two germline ends. CDR3 coding DNA: TGTGCCACCAGTGATCCCGATTTAGCCTACGAGCAGTACTTC. Its protein product is CATSDPDLAYEQYF.

The chain employs TRBV28 and TRBJ2-1, with D hard to call. The CDR3 runs 12 residues. V lost 6 bases and J lost 9, with 12 bases in between. Germline V lookup: CDR1 MDHEN, CDR2 SYDVKM. The CDR3: CASSGFVAEQFF. The CDR3 coding sequence is TGTGCCAGCAGCGGGTTTGTGGCTGAGCAGTTCTTC.

The genes are TRBV5-1 and TRBJ2-7, with a possible D match to TRBD1 (6 bases). The CDR3 extends over 15 amino acids. Trimming removed 1 base at V and 7 bases at J, with 18 bases between. Germline CDR1 is SGHRS and CDR2 is YFSETQ. The CDR3 sequence is CASSLPRGSDNEQYF. CDR3 bases: TGCGCCAGCAGCTTGCCCAGGGGTTCTGACAATGAGCAGTACTTC. Variable domain in full (rest from reference TRBV5-1 and TRBJ2-7): KAGVTQTPRYLIKTRGQQVTLSCSPISGHRSVSWYQQTPGQGLQFLFEYFSETQRNKGNFPGRFSGRQFSNSRSEMNVSTLELGDSALYLCASSLPRGSDNEQYFGPGTRLTVT.

The CDR3 region is CASSPHATGGRQFF. The CDR3 DNA follows: TGTGCCAGCAGCCCGCACGCTACAGGGGGCAGGCAGTTCTTC. The chain couples TRBV6-5 to TRBJ2-1; TRBD1 agrees at 9 bases. Germline CDR1 and CDR2: MNHEY and SVGAGI. The CDR3 totals 14 residues. With V trimmed by 6 bases and J by 12 bases, 12 bases remained unmatched.

This chain uses TRBV29-1 with TRBJ1-4; 7 bases are a match to TRBD1. Germline CDR1 SQVTM, CDR2 ANQGSEA. V dropped 4 bases and J dropped 6; count of bases not matched to a gene: 5. The CDR3 is 13 amino acids. As DNA, the CDR3 is TGCAGCGTTGCTAGACAGGGTCATGAAAAACTGTTTTTT. Amino acid sequence: CSVARQGHEKLFF.

The sample holds a few counts of this clonotype. The chain has TRBV6-5 and TRBJ2-1; the match to TRBD2 covers 7 bases. V was clipped by 6 bases and J by 4 bases; unmatched bases: 12. This CDR3 region has 16 residues. Germline V gene data show CDR1 as MNHEY and CDR2 as SVGAGI. CDR3 protein: CASSGTYLGGYNEQFF. The CDR3 nucleotides are TGTGCCAGCAGCGGAACGTATTTGGGGGGGTACAATGAGCAGTTCTTC.

A few counts support this clonotype. This chain joins TRBV7-9 and TRBJ1-2; 8 bases map to TRBD1. This CDR3 region has 13 residues. The V and J ends lost 6 bases and 6 bases, in that order; junction bases with no gene match: 6. In germline, CDR1 is SEHNR, CDR2 FQNEAQ (reference sequence). CDR3 sequence: CASSRTGWDGYTF. The CDR3 nucleotides are TGTGCCAGCAGTCGGACAGGGTGGGATGGCTACACCTTC.

The chain is built from TRBV7-2 and TRBJ2-7; 9 positions match TRBD2. CDR1 is SGHTA and CDR2 is FQGNSA in the germline V gene. V dropped 7 bases and J dropped 7; count of bases not matched to a gene: 8. The CDR3 loop spans 13 amino acids. CDR3 amino acids: CASTSLTSGEQYF. Here the CDR3 DNA reads TGTGCCAGCACCTCGCTTACTAGCGGGGAGCAGTACTTC.

Only a few counts were recorded for this clonotype. This rearrangement joins TRBV7-2 to TRBJ1-1, with D possibly being TRBD1 (5 bases). The germline gives CDR1 SGHTA, CDR2 FQGNSA. This CDR3 is built from 13 residues. V was shortened by 6 bases and J by 8 bases, with 16 bases between the two germline ends. CDR3 nucleotides: TGTGCCAGCAGACCCGGGGGAGGAGTCGAAGCTTTCTTT. Translating gives CASRPGGGVEAFF. The full variable domain, with the rest looked up from reference TRBV7-2 and TRBJ1-1, is GAGVSQSPSNKVTEKGKDVELRCDPISGHTALYWYRQSLGQGLEFLIYFQGNSAPDKSGLPSDRFSAERTGGSVSTLTIQRTQQEDSAVYLCASRPGGGVEAFFGQGTRLTVV.

The rearrangement uses TRBV30 and TRBJ1-2; 10 nucleotides agree with TRBD1. V lost 5 bases, J lost 6 bases, and 3 bases stayed unmatched. CDR1 is GTSNPN, CDR2 SVGIG, per germline (reference sequence). There are 12 residues in the CDR3. In nucleotides, the CDR3 is TGTGCCTGGGGCGGGACAGGGGATGGCTACACCTTC. Its protein product is CAWGGTGDGYTF.

V usage is TRBV18 and J usage is TRBJ2-7; tentative D call: TRBD2 (5 bases). V was pared by 4 bases and J by 2 bases, with 15 bases between. This CDR3 has 15 residues. In germline, CDR1 is KGHSH, CDR2 LQKENI. CDR3 amino acids: CASSLYSTGTYEQYF. In DNA form, the CDR3 reads TGTGCCAGCTCACTATACTCCACGGGGACCTACGAGCAGTACTTC.

The rearrangement uses TRBV6-2 or TRBV6-3 and TRBJ2-7; tentatively, D is TRBD1 (6 bases). The CDR3 contains 13 residues. Germline V lookup: CDR1 MNHEY, CDR2 SVGEGT. V was cut by 5 bases and J by 3 bases, with 11 bases left in between. DNA of the CDR3: TGTGCCAGCAGTGGGGGACACGACTACGAGCAGTACTTC. Encoded protein: CASSGGHDYEQYF.

As concerns this clonotype: One end of the junction fails to match germline, which may point to a read error. CDR3 region: CASGLAGRRDAFF. The CDR3 DNA reads TGTGCCAGCGGTTTAGCAGGTCGGCGGGACGCTTTCTTT. This chain joins TRBV28 and TRBJ1-1, with D possibly matching TRBD1 (5 bases). Germline CDR1 MDHEN, CDR2 SYDVKM. The CDR3 spans 13 residues. The whole variable domain, remainder taken from reference TRBV28 and TRBJ1-1, is DVKVTQSSRYLVKRTGEKVFLECVQDMDHENMFWYRQDPGLGLRLIYFSYDVKMKEKGDIPEGYSVSREKKERFSLILESASTNQTSMYLCASGLAGRRDAFFGQGTRLTVV.

The V gene is TRBV5-1, the J gene TRBJ1-2; D is possibly TRBD1 (5 bases). V shed 2 bases and J shed 2 bases, with 10 bases lying between them. The CDR3 is 14 residues long. Germline V gene data show CDR1 as SGHRS and CDR2 as YFSETQ. The CDR3 DNA sequence: TGCGCCAGCAGCTTACAGACAGAGAACTATGGCTACACCTTC. Translated, it gives CASSLQTENYGYTF.

The gene calls are TRBV4-3 and TRBJ1-4; weak D call: TRBD1 (5 bases). There are 13 residues in the CDR3. Trimming removed 0 bases from V and 11 bases from J, with 10 bases in between. Germline values: CDR1 LGHNA, CDR2 YSLEER. The CDR3 nucleotides read TGCGCCAGCAGCCAAGATCCGGGGGAGAAACTGTTTTTT. Protein product: CASSQDPGEKLFF.

The chain links TRBV7-9 to TRBJ1-4; D perhaps matches TRBD1 (5 bases). Germline values: CDR1 SEHNR, CDR2 FQNEAQ (reference sequence). Trimming removed 5 bases at V and 10 bases at J, with 14 bases between. The CDR3 covers 13 residues. The CDR3 here is CASSPRQGGKLFF. The DNA for the CDR3 is TGTGCCAGCAGCCCCCGGCAGGGTGGAAAACTGTTTTTT.

This clonotype was seen many times. The rearrangement links TRBV20-1 to TRBJ2-7; TRBD1 matches at 10 bases. CDR3 length: 13 residues. CDR1 and CDR2 from the germline V gene are DFQATT and SNEGSKA (reference sequence). Germline trimming cut 4 bases from V and 9 bases from J; bases unmatched to any gene: 9. The CDR3 DNA follows: TGCAGTGCTAAGTCGAGACAGGGGGCGGGGCAGTACTTC. It specifies CSAKSRQGAGQYF.

The J gene is TRBJ2-6, the V gene TRBV5-1; D gene ambiguous. The V end was cut by 8 bases, the J end by 0 bases, with 18 bases between. Per the germline V gene, CDR1 is SGHRS and CDR2 is YFSETQ. This CDR3 comprises 17 residues. The CDR3 nucleotides are TGCGCCAGTGGGGAAGGGTCCTCTAGCTCTGGGGCCAACGTCCTGACTTTC. Its protein is CASGEGSSSSGANVLTF. Variable domain in full (rest from reference TRBV5-1 and TRBJ2-6): KAGVTQTPRYLIKTRGQQVTLSCSPISGHRSVSWYQQTPGQGLQFLFEYFSETQRNKGNFPGRFSGRQFSNSRSEMNVSTLELGDSALYLCASGEGSSSSGANVLTFGAGSRLTVL.

This clonotype was observed a few times. The V call is TRBV18, the J call TRBJ2-4; D is possibly TRBD2 (5 bases). Germline V gives CDR1 KGHSH, CDR2 LQKENI. V lost 6 bases and J lost 14, with 14 bases in between. The CDR3 spans 11 residues. The CDR3: CASSPGRGKYF. Written as DNA, the CDR3 is TGTGCCAGCTCCCCTGGACGGGGAAAGTACTTC.

Comments on this clonotype: Mismatch with germline at one junction end may stem from a read error. The chain combines TRBV7-2 with TRBJ2-5; D is unresolved. Per germline, CDR1 SGHTA and CDR2 FQGNSA. CDR3 length equals 12 residues. CDR3 bases: TGTGCCAACAGCCGACTCAAAGAGACCCAGTACTTC. This gives the protein CANSRLKETQYF.

Of note for this clonotype: One end of the junction does not line up with germline, which may come from a read error. V gene TRBV7-2 combines with J gene TRBJ2-3, with TRBD2 matching 7 bases. The CDR3 has 15 residues. Looked up from germline, CDR1 is SGHTA and CDR2 is FQGNSA. The CDR3 loop is CAGSLGSGSTDTQYF. The CDR3 DNA follows: TGTGCCGGCAGCTTAGGTAGCGGGAGCACAGATACGCAGTATTTT.

This chain uses TRBV7-2 with TRBJ2-1, with 14 nucleotides matching TRBD2. Losses at the gene ends were 1 base for V and 10 bases for J; bases not matched to a gene: 3. The germline CDR1 and CDR2 sequences are SGHTA and FQGNSA. This CDR3 is built from 15 residues. The CDR3 region is CASSLEGLAGVEQFF. CDR3 nucleotides: TGTGCCAGCAGCTTAGAGGGACTAGCGGGAGTCGAGCAGTTCTTC. The full variable domain, its missing parts supplied by reference TRBV7-2 and TRBJ2-1, is GAGVSQSPSNKVTEKGKDVELRCDPISGHTALYWYRQSLGQGLEFLIYFQGNSAPDKSGLPSDRFSAERTGGSVSTLTIQRTQQEDSAVYLCASSLEGLAGVEQFFGPGTRLTVL.

The chain combines TRBV28 with TRBJ2-1, with 11 bases that match TRBD2. Germline CDR1 MDHEN, CDR2 SYDVKM. The trim removed 7 bases at V and 5 bases at J, leaving 7 bases unmatched. The CDR3 has 15 residues. The CDR3 DNA reads as TGTGCCAGCAATCGTGTAGCGGGAGGGGACAATGAGCAGTTCTTC. This translates into CASNRVAGGDNEQFF.